This T cell receptor beta chain was documented in a study of blood T cell repertoires in COVID-19. Repertoires were generated with immunoSEQ multiplex PCR, while TCRdb's copy carries only in-frame clones and drops some. The sample lists about 230,000 clones; under 90% were seen once. The CDR3 extends over 16 amino acids. Germline trimming cut 2 bases from V and 5 bases from J; bases unmatched to any gene: 3. Germline assignment: CDR1 KGHSH and CDR2 LQKENI. Everyone who took part was about 18 to 90 years old, and they came from about 25 US areas. The specimen was PBMCs or T cells enriched from blood (not recorded which). The TCR comes from a woman under 40 with acute COVID-19. The chain couples TRBV18 to TRBJ2-1, with 13 bases lining up with TRBD2. In nucleotides, the CDR3 is TGTGCCAGCTCACCAAGTGGACTAGCGGGGGACAATGAGCAGTTCTTC. Translated: CASSPSGLAGDNEQFF.